Listed below are T cell receptor beta chains from one sample, sequenced in a study of shared clonotypes between healthy human individuals. Clones were read by immunoSEQ multiplex PCR, and TCRdb kept only the in-frame ones, dropping some. The sample has about 2.1 million clones, roughly 93% seen once. The sample was naive CD8+ T cells from PBMCs. All receptors come from a man between 18 and 29 years old in good health. Some clones in this sample may be carry-over from other donors' samples. Each CDR3 is given with its conserved first and last residue. The D gene is left open where the match is weak. Rows may omit the clone size; those that give it use once, few, many or a size class.

V gene	D gene	J gene	clone size	CDR3 protein	CDR3 DNA
TRBV7-2	.	TRBJ1-3	.	CASSWPTTGSTGNTIYF	TGTGCCAGCAGCTGGCCGACAACCGGGAGCACTGGAAACACCATATATTTT
TRBV19	.	TRBJ2-7	.	CASSARTTGYEQYF	TGTGCCAGTAGCGCCCGAACGACAGGCTACGAGCAGTACTTC
TRBV4-1	.	TRBJ2-2	.	CASRTGPRRNTVNTGELFF	TGCGCCAGCAGGACTGGCCCCCGGCGGAACACTGTGAACACCGGGGAGCTGTTTTTT
TRBV5-1	TRBD2	TRBJ2-2	.	CASSLTGGLTGELFF	TGCGCCAGCAGCTTGACGGGAGGGTTAACCGGGGAGCTGTTTTTT
TRBV4-1	.	TRBJ1-2	once	CASSQVGGAGYGYTF	TGCGCCAGCAGCCAAGTAGGAGGGGCTGGCTATGGCTACACCTTC
TRBV7-9	TRBD2	TRBJ2-3	once	CAGRPETSGGTDTQYF	TGTGCCGGTCGCCCAGAGACTAGCGGTGGCACAGATACGCAGTATTTT
TRBV7-9	.	TRBJ1-1	.	CASSLAKTNTEAFF	TGTGCCAGCAGCTTAGCGAAAACCAACACTGAAGCTTTCTTT
TRBV30	.	TRBJ2-5	.	CAWSIGVWNGETQYF	TGTGCCTGGAGTATAGGGGTGTGGAATGGAGAGACCCAGTACTTC
TRBV25-1	.	TRBJ1-2	.	CASSELYTNYGYTF	TGTGCCAGCAGTGAATTGTACACTAACTATGGCTACACCTTC
TRBV27	TRBD1	TRBJ2-7	.	CASSLGQGIYEQYF	TGTGCCAGCAGTTTGGGACAGGGGATCTACGAGCAGTACTTC
TRBV5-6	.	TRBJ2-1	.	CASSLGGSHFLEQFF	TGTGCCAGCAGCTTGGGGGGCAGCCACTTCCTAGAGCAGTTCTTC
TRBV2	.	TRBJ1-1	few	CASSAERIEAFF	TGTGCCAGCAGTGCGGAACGCATAGAAGCTTTCTTT
TRBV9	TRBD2	TRBJ2-3	.	CASSSGSIDTQYF	TGTGCCAGCTCTAGCGGGTCTATAGATACGCAGTATTTT
TRBV18	TRBD1	TRBJ1-4	.	CASSPSQGSNEKLFF	TGTGCCAGCTCACCATCACAGGGGTCTAATGAAAAACTGTTTTTT
TRBV7-9	TRBD2	TRBJ2-3	.	CASSPWGAGGSTDTQYF	TGTGCCAGCAGCCCCTGGGGAGCGGGGGGTAGCACAGATACGCAGTATTTT
TRBV6-5	.	TRBJ2-5	.	CASRPGGPQETQYF	TGTGCCAGCAGACCCGGCGGGCCCCAAGAGACCCAGTACTTC
TRBV7-3	TRBD1	TRBJ1-1	.	CASSPQSRTGNTEAFF	TGTGCCAGCAGCCCCCAAAGCCGGACAGGGAACACTGAAGCTTTCTTT
TRBV4-2	TRBD1	TRBJ1-5	.	CASSQGVGQQPQHF	TGTGCCAGCAGCCAGGGCGTGGGACAGCAGCCCCAGCATTTT
TRBV29-1	TRBD2	TRBJ2-1	.	CSVDGASGTYNEQFF	TGCAGCGTTGATGGGGCTAGCGGTACCTACAATGAGCAGTTCTTC
TRBV29-1	.	TRBJ2-5	.	CSVEGPFGTQYF	TGCAGCGTTGAGGGGCCTTTTGGGACCCAGTACTTC
TRBV5-6	.	TRBJ2-1	.	CASSLARNEQFF	TGTGCCAGCAGCTTGGCCAGGAATGAGCAGTTCTTC
TRBV27	.	TRBJ2-2	.	CASSLLVFAPGRGSGELFF	TGTGCCAGCAGTTTACTGGTCTTCGCCCCGGGACGTGGGTCCGGGGAGCTGTTTTTT
TRBV7-3	.	TRBJ2-7	once	CASSSGPYEQYF	TGTGCCAGCAGCTCCGGCCCCTACGAGCAGTACTTC
TRBV5-1	.	TRBJ2-5	.	CASSLGPRGSETQYF	TGCGCCAGCAGCTTGGGGCCGAGGGGATCGGAGACCCAGTACTTC
TRBV7-9	.	TRBJ2-2	few	CASSPGTPYRTGELFF	TGTGCCAGCAGCCCAGGGACTCCCTACCGTACCGGGGAGCTGTTTTTT
TRBV27	.	TRBJ2-7	.	CASSLDPIGEQYF	TGTGCCAGCAGTTTAGACCCCATAGGCGAGCAGTACTTC
TRBV7-9	.	TRBJ2-1	.	CASSLRPQGGDNEQFF	TGTGCCAGCAGCTTACGTCCCCAGGGGGGGGACAATGAGCAGTTCTTC
TRBV28	.	TRBJ2-7	once	CASSPLGLAACEQYF	TGTGCCAGCAGCCCGTTGGGGCTAGCAGCGTGCGAGCAGTACTTC
TRBV6-1	.	TRBJ2-2	.	CASSEDRTTGELFF	TGTGCCAGCAGTGAAGACAGAACCACCGGGGAGCTGTTTTTT
TRBV6-5	.	TRBJ2-7	.	CASSPSTLVEQYF	TGTGCCAGCAGTCCCTCTACACTAGTCGAGCAGTACTTC
TRBV12-5	.	TRBJ1-2	.	CASGPITTDSGYGYTF	TGTGCTAGTGGTCCGATCACTACGGACAGTGGCTATGGCTACACCTTC
TRBV7-7	.	TRBJ2-3	.	CASSPVGGRDTQYF	TGTGCCAGCAGTCCGGTGGGAGGACGGGATACGCAGTATTTT
TRBV13	.	TRBJ2-1	.	CASSVTLLGTNEQFF	TGTGCCAGCAGCGTGACCCTACTAGGAACCAATGAGCAGTTCTTC
TRBV7-9	.	TRBJ1-3	.	CASSSSVGIAGNTIYF	TGTGCCAGCAGCAGTTCTGTTGGTATTGCTGGAAACACCATATATTTT
TRBV11-2	.	TRBJ2-7	.	CASSLGGRGPRDEQYF	TGTGCCAGCAGCTTGGGGGGAAGGGGTCCGCGGGACGAGCAGTACTTC
TRBV15	TRBD1	TRBJ1-5	.	CATSREHGQGHQPQHF	TGTGCCACCAGCAGAGAACACGGACAGGGCCATCAGCCCCAGCATTTT
TRBV7-2	TRBD2	TRBJ2-1	once	CASSLVPGRLLREQFF	TGTGCCAGCAGCTTAGTCCCCGGGAGGTTATTACGGGAGCAGTTCTTC
TRBV19	.	TRBJ1-5	.	CASEIMGFSNQPQHF	TGTGCCAGCGAAATAATGGGGTTCAGCAATCAGCCCCAGCATTTT
TRBV28	.	TRBJ2-7	.	CASSFQGSGEQYF	TGTGCCAGCAGTTTCCAGGGATCGGGGGAGCAGTACTTC
TRBV2	TRBD1	TRBJ1-5	.	CASSVRQGAAVNQPQHF	TGTGCCAGCAGTGTAAGGCAGGGGGCCGCGGTCAATCAGCCCCAGCATTTT
TRBV10-3	.	TRBJ2-2	.	CAISEDGSTRELFF	TGTGCCATCAGTGAGGATGGTTCTACTCGGGAGCTGTTTTTT
TRBV30	.	TRBJ1-2	.	CAVSNYGYTF	TGTGCCGTATCTAACTATGGCTACACCTTC
TRBV6-6	.	TRBJ2-5	.	CASSYGTEETQYF	TGTGCCAGCAGTTACGGCACAGAAGAGACCCAGTACTTC
TRBV29-1	TRBD1	TRBJ1-1	.	CSVLTGMDTEAFF	TGCAGCGTGCTGACAGGGATGGACACTGAAGCTTTCTTT
TRBV27	TRBD1	TRBJ2-1	.	CASSFRTGGNEQFF	TGTGCCAGCAGTTTTCGGACAGGGGGCAATGAGCAGTTCTTC
TRBV27	.	TRBJ2-7	.	CASSLSGGAPTYEQYF	TGTGCCAGCAGTTTATCCGGCGGAGCCCCAACCTACGAGCAGTACTTC
TRBV27	.	TRBJ2-4	once	CASSFGGPQNIQYF	TGTGCCAGCAGTTTCGGCGGGCCCCAAAACATTCAGTACTTC
TRBV6-5	.	TRBJ2-7	.	CARQNEVRLSYEQYF	TGTGCCAGGCAGAACGAGGTTAGACTCTCCTACGAGCAGTACTTC
TRBV11-3	TRBD1	TRBJ2-2	.	CASSSPSGTGDPGELFF	TGTGCCAGCAGCTCTCCCTCGGGCACAGGGGACCCCGGGGAGCTGTTTTTT
TRBV4-1	.	TRBJ2-3	.	CASSQGLSSTDTQYF	TGCGCCAGCAGCCAAGGGTTATCTAGCACAGATACGCAGTATTTT
TRBV27	.	TRBJ2-3	.	CASSWTENTDTQYF	TGTGCCAGCAGTTGGACGGAGAACACAGATACGCAGTATTTT
TRBV6-6	.	TRBJ2-2	once	CASSAVGAYTGELFF	TGTGCCAGCAGCGCGGTCGGGGCCTACACCGGGGAGCTGTTTTTT
TRBV15	.	TRBJ1-3	.	CATSGPRGRFSGNTIYF	TGTGCCACCAGCGGCCCCCGGGGGAGATTCTCTGGAAACACCATATATTTT
TRBV27	.	TRBJ2-5	.	CASSSRDGSKQETQYF	TGTGCCAGCAGTTCCCGGGACGGCTCCAAACAAGAGACCCAGTACTTC
TRBV5-3	.	TRBJ1-2	.	CARRPPGVGCDGYTF	TGTGCCAGAAGGCCCCCAGGGGTCGGTTGCGATGGCTACACCTTC
TRBV29-1	.	TRBJ2-3	.	CSVMVLVVDTQYF	TGCAGCGTAATGGTTTTAGTGGTCGATACGCAGTATTTT
TRBV6-1	TRBD2	TRBJ2-1	once	CASSDRLAGLELHNEQFF	TGTGCCAGCAGTGATCGACTAGCGGGATTAGAACTACACAATGAGCAGTTCTTC